The 14 T cell receptor beta chains given below trace back to one sample, sequenced in a study of identical twins. MiXCR, applied by TCRdb to the 5' RACE reads, yields one record per CDR3 protein. Of about 530,000 distinct CDR3 sequences listed, around 22% are singletons. In addition, the sample was reused for a study of yellow fever vaccine responses in identical twins.

The material sequenced was CD4+ T cells sorted from blood. These receptors were obtained from a young woman in good health.

CDR3 loop: CASSSTGTGGGNEQFF. The CDR3 bases are TGCGCCAGCAGCTCAACCGGGACAGGGGGCGGGAATGAGCAGTTCTTC. The chain carries TRBV5-1 and TRBJ2-1; 12 bases fit TRBD1. CDR3 length: 16 residues. From germline, CDR1 is SGHRS and CDR2 YFSETQ. Unmatched junction bases numbered 8, after V lost 3 bases and J lost 7 bases.

This clonotype has more than one count but fewer than ten. The chain has TRBV4-1 and TRBJ1-6; no firm D call. Germline V gives CDR1 MGHRA, CDR2 YSYEKL. Between the trimmed V and J ends, which lost 4 bases and 6 bases, there was a span of 16 bases. The CDR3 contains 16 residues. CDR3 coding DNA: TGCGCCAGCAGCCTCCACCCGGATAGCCTTAATTCACCCCTCCACTTT. Translation: CASSLHPDSLNSPLHF.

This clonotype was found a few times. This chain connects TRBV10-3 to TRBJ2-1; D possibly corresponds to TRBD1 (6 bases). Deletions cut 4 bases from V and 0 bases from J, with 13 bases between. Germline CDR1 reads ENHRY; CDR2 reads SYGVKD. The CDR3 has 16 residues. CDR3 DNA: TGTGCCATCAGTGGGGACAAACTACGCTCCTACAATGAGCAGTTCTTC. Its protein is CAISGDKLRSYNEQFF.

In this sample, this clonotype turned up a few times. The J gene is TRBJ1-1, the V gene TRBV20-1, with D unresolved. Trimming took 3 bases from V and 0 from J, leaving 8 bases between them. CDR3 length: 13 amino acids. Germline V CDR1 and CDR2: DFQATT, SNEGSKA (reference sequence). CDR3 sequence (DNA): TGCAGTGCTAGTAGGTGGATGAACACTGAAGCTTTCTTT. Protein: CSASRWMNTEAFF.

The rearrangement links TRBV10-3 to TRBJ2-7; D possibly uses TRBD1 or TRBD2 (5 bases each). V gave up 11 bases and J gave up 2 bases, with 19 bases separating them. The CDR3 is made up of 14 amino acids. In germline, CDR1 is ENHRY, CDR2 SYGVKD. CDR3 region: CAARSGPPTYEQYF. The CDR3 bases are TGTGCCGCCCGCTCGGGGCCTCCAACCTACGAGCAGTACTTC.

This clonotype occurred a few times. This chain joins TRBV12-3 or TRBV12-4 and TRBJ1-1; D might be TRBD1 (5 bases). Trimming stripped 2 bases from V and 4 bases from J, with 8 bases between. This CDR3 spans 13 amino acids. CDR3 sequence reads: CASSLIQGTEAFF. In DNA form, the CDR3 reads TGTGCCAGCAGTTTAATCCAGGGCACTGAAGCTTTCTTT.

This chain connects TRBV20-1 to TRBJ2-7; TRBD2 is a possible D gene (6 bases). CDR1 DFQATT and CDR2 SNEGSKA come from the germline V gene (reference sequence). Trimming left V 1 base short and J 1 base short, with 11 bases between. This CDR3 has 14 residues. CDR3: CSARGLGDSYEQYV. CDR3 DNA sequence: TGCAGTGCTAGAGGACTAGGAGATTCCTACGAGCAGTACGTC.

This sequence joins TRBV5-5 and TRBJ1-2; possibly TRBD1 for D (6 bases). This CDR3 comprises 15 residues. V gave up 4 bases and J gave up 4 bases, with 17 bases separating them. The germline CDR1 and CDR2 sequences are SGHKS and YYEKEE (reference sequence). CDR3 bases: TGTGCCAGCAGCGAGAATACAGGGATCTCCTATGGCTACACCTTC. Its protein is CASSENTGISYGYTF.

This clonotype was counted a few times. The CDR3 loop is CASSLMQGAEGTQYF. CDR3 DNA sequence: TGTGCCAGCAGCTTAATGCAGGGGGCAGAAGGGACCCAGTACTTC. This chain links TRBV7-9 with TRBJ2-5; 8 bases match TRBD1. V trimming: 2 bases; J trimming: 7 bases; junction bases outside the gene matches: 9. This CDR3 comprises 15 residues. CDR1 and CDR2 from the germline V gene are SEHNR and FQNEAQ (reference sequence).

The genes are TRBV20-1 and TRBJ2-4; 10 positions agree with TRBD2. With V trimmed by 0 bases and J by 0 bases, 2 bases remained unmatched. In germline, CDR1 is DFQATT, CDR2 SNEGSKA (reference sequence). The CDR3 loop spans 16 amino acids. Here the CDR3 reads CSARELAGIAKNIQYF. In nucleotides, the CDR3 is TGCAGTGCTAGAGAACTAGCGGGGATAGCCAAAAACATTCAGTACTTC.

The chain recombines TRBV6-5 with TRBJ2-7, with 11 bases identical to TRBD1. Germline trimming cut 2 bases from V and 7 bases from J; bases unmatched to any gene: 13. Per the germline V gene, CDR1 is MNHEY and CDR2 is SVGAGI. The CDR3 is 17 amino acids. CDR3 nucleotides: TGTGCCAGCAGTTACAGCATGGTCGGACAGGGGGCTTATGAGCAGTACTTC. This codes for CASSYSMVGQGAYEQYF.

The table lists this clonotype with a few counts. The chain uses TRBV29-1 and TRBJ1-4, with TRBD1 as a possible D gene (5 bases). V lost 7 bases and J lost 0, with 15 bases in between. Germline V gene sequence: CDR1 SQVTM, CDR2 ANQGSEA. The CDR3 contains 15 residues. Here the CDR3 reads CSAGTQGATNEKLFF. DNA of the CDR3: TGCAGCGCCGGTACCCAGGGAGCAACTAATGAAAAACTGTTTTTT.

There are a few counts of this clonotype. The J gene is TRBJ1-4, the V gene TRBV3-1, with TRBD1 as a possible D gene (5 bases). This CDR3 contains 15 residues. The germline gives CDR1 LGHDT, CDR2 YNNKEL (reference sequence). V lost 4 bases and J lost 4, with 13 bases in between. In nucleotides, the CDR3 is TGTGCCAGCAGCCGAAAGACAGTGGTTAATGAAAAACTGTTTTTT. Its translation is CASSRKTVVNEKLFF.

This clonotype has just a few counts. The V and J genes are TRBV6-2 or TRBV6-3 and TRBJ2-3; TRBD2 agrees at 10 bases. The V segment lost 6 bases and the J segment 4 bases; nucleotides outside the gene matches: 16. Germline assignment: CDR1 MNHEY and CDR2 SVGEGT. The CDR3 spans 18 residues. The CDR3 sequence: CASSRAREGLALADTQYF. CDR3 nucleotide sequence: TGTGCCAGCAGCCGAGCTAGAGAGGGACTAGCGTTGGCAGATACGCAGTATTTT.